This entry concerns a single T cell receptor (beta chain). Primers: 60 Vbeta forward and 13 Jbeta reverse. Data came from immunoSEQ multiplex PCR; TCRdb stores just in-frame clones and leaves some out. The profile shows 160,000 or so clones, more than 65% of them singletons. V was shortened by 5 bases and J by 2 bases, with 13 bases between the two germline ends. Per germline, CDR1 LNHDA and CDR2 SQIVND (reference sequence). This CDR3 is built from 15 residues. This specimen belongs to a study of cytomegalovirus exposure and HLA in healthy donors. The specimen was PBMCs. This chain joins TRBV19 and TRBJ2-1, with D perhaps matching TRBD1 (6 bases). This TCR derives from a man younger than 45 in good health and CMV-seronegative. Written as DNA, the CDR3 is TGTGCCAGTAGTCAAGGGGGTTACCCCTACAATGAGCAGTTCTTC. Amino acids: CASSQGGYPYNEQFF.